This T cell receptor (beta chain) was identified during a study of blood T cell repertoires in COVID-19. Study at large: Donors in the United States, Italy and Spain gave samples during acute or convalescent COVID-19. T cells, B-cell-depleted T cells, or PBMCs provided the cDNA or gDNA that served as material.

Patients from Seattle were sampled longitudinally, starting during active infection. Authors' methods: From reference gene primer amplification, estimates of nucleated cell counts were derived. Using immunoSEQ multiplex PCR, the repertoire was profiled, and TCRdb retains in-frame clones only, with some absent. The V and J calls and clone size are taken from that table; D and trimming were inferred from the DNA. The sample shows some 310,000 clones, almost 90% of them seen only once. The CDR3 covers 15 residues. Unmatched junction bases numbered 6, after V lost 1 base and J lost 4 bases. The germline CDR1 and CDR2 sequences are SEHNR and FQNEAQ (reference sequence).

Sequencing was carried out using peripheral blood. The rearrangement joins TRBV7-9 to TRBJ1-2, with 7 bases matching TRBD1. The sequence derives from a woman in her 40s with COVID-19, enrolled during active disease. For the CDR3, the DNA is TGTGCCAGCAGCTTAGTAGAGGGGGCCCCCTATGGCTACACCTTC. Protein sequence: CASSLVEGAPYGYTF.